The rows below give T cell receptor beta chains drawn from one sample of a study of PD-1 blockade in mismatch repair-deficient tumors. Some clones are missing from TCRdb's copy, which holds only in-frame ones; the method was immunoSEQ multiplex PCR. The sample carries more than 8,500 clones, around 85% recorded once. The sequences come from PBMCs, collected almost 47 weeks after starting pembrolizumab. The receptors here all came from an adult with mismatch repair-deficient cancer. CDR3s include the opening cysteine and the closing phenylalanine or tryptophan. A D gene is named only where the DNA matches it firmly. Clone size is stated in some rows and not others, as once, few, many or a class when expanded.

J | D | V | size | CDR3 | DNA
TRBJ1-4 | TRBD1 | TRBV6-1 | . | CASSVGQGTEKLFF | TGTGCCAGCAGCGTGGGACAGGGGACTGAAAAACTGTTTTTT
TRBJ2-7 | TRBD1 | TRBV29-1 | . | CSVGRQGQGVWEQYF | TGCAGCGTCGGACGACAGGGACAGGGGGTTTGGGAGCAGTACTTC
TRBJ2-7 | . | TRBV4-1 | . | CASSQVWPEYSEQYF | TGCGCCAGCAGCCAAGTTTGGCCTGAATACAGCGAGCAGTACTTC
TRBJ1-2 | TRBD1 | TRBV13 | . | CASSNRDRGSGANYGYTF | TGTGCCAGCAGCAACCGGGACAGGGGTTCGGGGGCTAACTATGGCTACACCTTC
TRBJ2-2 | TRBD1 | TRBV19 | . | CASSVPNRQGSGELFF | TGTGCCAGTAGTGTTCCCAATCGACAGGGTTCCGGGGAGCTGTTTTTT
TRBJ1-2 | . | TRBV5-4 | . | CASSPDRSYGYTF | TGTGCCAGCAGTCCCGACAGATCCTATGGCTACACCTTC
TRBJ1-4 | TRBD1 | TRBV6-1 | . | CATLHSGQGRKLFF | TGTGCCACCTTACACTCGGGACAGGGTCGCAAACTGTTTTTT
TRBJ2-3 | TRBD2 | TRBV6-5 | . | CASSYSLAGVPDTQYF | TGTGCCAGCAGTTACTCACTAGCGGGAGTGCCAGATACGCAGTATTTT
TRBJ1-2 | . | TRBV28 | . | CASSPPGRGYTF | TGTGCCAGCAGTCCCCCGGGTAGGGGCTACACCTTC
TRBJ2-7 | . | TRBV27 | . | CASSFLASSYEQYF | TGTGCCAGCAGTTTCCTAGCCAGCTCCTACGAGCAGTACTTC
TRBJ1-1 | . | TRBV5-6 | . | CASSFGQYEAFF | TGTGCCAGCAGCTTTGGGCAGTATGAAGCTTTCTTT
TRBJ2-1 | TRBD1 | TRBV2 | . | CANSRGKSYNEQFF | TGTGCCAACTCCAGGGGGAAGTCCTACAATGAGCAGTTCTTC
TRBJ2-3 | . | TRBV5-1 | once | CASNRLGRVGADTQYF | TGCGCCAGCAACAGATTGGGCAGGGTTGGTGCAGATACGCAGTATTTT
TRBJ2-7 | TRBD2 | TRBV7-8 | few | CASIAHSGSYEQYF | TGTGCCAGCATAGCGCACAGCGGGAGTTACGAGCAGTACTTC
TRBJ2-1 | . | TRBV9 | . | CASSVAGDGFSEQFF | TGTGCCAGCAGCGTAGCGGGGGATGGTTTCAGTGAGCAGTTCTTC
TRBJ1-1 | TRBD1 | TRBV6-1 | . | CASSEETGGLNTEAFF | TGTGCCAGCAGTGAGGAGACAGGGGGCTTGAACACTGAAGCTTTCTTT
TRBJ2-5 | TRBD2 | TRBV5-6 | . | CASSLLTSRSWGTQYF | TGTGCCAGCAGCTTGTTGACTAGCAGAAGTTGGGGGACCCAGTACTTC
TRBJ1-5 | . | TRBV30 | . | CAWNDQEQPQHF | TGTGCCTGGAACGATCAGGAACAGCCCCAGCATTTT
TRBJ2-3 | TRBD2 | TRBV5-1 | . | CASSLWREGTDTQYF | TGCGCCAGCAGCTTGTGGCGGGAGGGCACGGATACGCAGTATTTT
TRBJ1-1 | TRBD1 | TRBV19 | . | CASSMSDRGLMLGTEAFF | TGTGCCAGTAGTATGTCGGACAGGGGGCTGATGTTGGGCACTGAAGCTTTCTTT
TRBJ2-5 | TRBD1 | TRBV28 | . | CASSLAGTGTETQYF | TGTGCCAGCAGTTTAGCCGGGACAGGGACAGAGACCCAGTACTTC
TRBJ1-2 | . | TRBV21-1 | . | CASSKAGRSNYGYTF | TGTGCCAGCAGCAAAGCGGGCCGATCTAACTATGGCTACACCTTC
TRBJ1-2 | . | TRBV5-1 | . | CASSLGWGQGYGYTF | TGCGCCAGCAGCTTGGGTTGGGGACAAGGCTATGGCTACACCTTC
TRBJ2-5 | TRBD2 | TRBV2 | . | CASVFGLGISQETQYF | TGTGCCAGCGTATTCGGACTAGGGATAAGCCAAGAGACCCAGTACTTC